This T cell receptor (beta chain) stems from a study of identical twins. TCRdb used MiXCR to reprocess the 5' RACE reads, holding one entry per CDR3 protein. Of approximately 890,000 distinct CDR3 sequences in the sample, over 9% were seen once. Trimming took off 4 bases at V and 8 bases at J, with 21 bases between the two ends. There are 16 residues in the CDR3. Germline V gene sequence: CDR1 LGHDT, CDR2 YNNKEL (reference sequence). The same data also contributed to another study, on yellow fever vaccine responses in identical twins. That paper notes: The authors reported partly convergent, partly personalized vaccine responses in identical twins.

This clonotype originated in a woman younger than 35 in good health. The chain carries TRBV3-1 and TRBJ2-1; possibly TRBD2 for D (6 bases). Sequencing was carried out using PBMCs. CDR3 sequence (DNA): TGTGCCAGCAGCCCCGCGCCAGGAGGGTTGTTATATGAGCAGTTCTTC. It codes for CASSPAPGGLLYEQFF.